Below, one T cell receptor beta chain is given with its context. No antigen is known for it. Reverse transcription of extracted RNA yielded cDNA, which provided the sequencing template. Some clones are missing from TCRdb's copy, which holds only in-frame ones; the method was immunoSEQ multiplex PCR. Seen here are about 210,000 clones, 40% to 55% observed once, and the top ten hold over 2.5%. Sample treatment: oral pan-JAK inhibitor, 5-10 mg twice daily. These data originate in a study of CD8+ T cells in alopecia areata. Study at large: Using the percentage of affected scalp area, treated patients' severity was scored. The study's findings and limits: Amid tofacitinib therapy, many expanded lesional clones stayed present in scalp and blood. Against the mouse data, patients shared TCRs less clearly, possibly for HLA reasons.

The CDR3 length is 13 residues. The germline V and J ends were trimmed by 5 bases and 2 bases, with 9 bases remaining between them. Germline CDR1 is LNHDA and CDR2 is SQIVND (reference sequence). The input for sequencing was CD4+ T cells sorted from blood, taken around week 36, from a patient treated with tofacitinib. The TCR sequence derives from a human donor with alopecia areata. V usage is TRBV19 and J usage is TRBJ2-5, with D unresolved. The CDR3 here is CASSRATQETQYF. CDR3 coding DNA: TGTGCCAGTAGTCGGGCTACGCAAGAGACCCAGTACTTC.